This note documents a single TCR beta chain sequence. Its antigen target is currently unknown. Base qualities are not provided; no much larger clone lies one nucleotide away. For the CD8 naive samples, CD45RO-negative cells were positively selected for CCR7, yielding a CD45RA+CCR7+ population from which TemRA cells were excluded. The donors were healthy, HIV-negative adults with no recently reported acute infections or vaccinations. Only Caucasian adults living in Nashville, Tennessee, USA were represented among the donors. Blood was collected by leukapheresis, and PBMCs were isolated by Ficoll-Histopaque density gradient centrifugation and then cryopreserved in liquid nitrogen vapor phase. Analytical flow cytometry was used to check the purity and quantity of each magnetically sorted T cell population. Genomic DNA was isolated from every sorted fraction and measured by UV absorbance on a Nanodrop 2000c.

These data are taken from a study of shared clonotypes between healthy human individuals (dated by TCRdb to 2018 to 2020). Background for the entire study: Three men and a couple of women, aged 18 to 49 years, made up the cohort. For each donor, CD4 naive and CD4 memory were each given three plates, CD8 naive was given two plates, and CD8 memory was given one plate. To increase sequencing depth and limit assay-specific biases, different laboratories used diverse techniques to prepare libraries and sequence TCR repertoires. To estimate repertoire size and how much clonotypes are shared between individuals, the study performed deep sequencing of blood TCR repertoires from roughly five healthy adults. Per donor, leukapheresis produced somewhere between about 0.85 and 8.9 billion PBMCs.

TCR CDR3 regions were amplified from genomic DNA by multiplex PCR using the deep immunoSEQ assay. Extracted genomic DNA from each cell subset was spread evenly across all wells of several immunoSEQ 96-well plates, with each plate serving as a replicate. For sorted subsets, 200 to 250 ng genomic DNA, equal to tens of thousands of T cell genomes, was loaded into each replicate PCR. Purified libraries were measured with a Qubit 3.0 fluorometer, size-checked on a Bioanalyzer 2100, and measured again with the KAPA Library Quantification kit. Every immunoSEQ 96-well plate was sequenced on a separate single-read 150-cycle Illumina NextSeq 550 flow cell. The source study handled its data this way. Because the immunoSEQ output held only junctional sequences and lacked quality scores, the filtering could not match the filtering applied to full-length reads. To assign V/J genes and CDR3, sequences were annotated using PyIR, a Python wrapper for IgBLAST v1.9, with IMGT germline references. Reads were removed for weak V/J assignments (E-value above 1e-6), missing CDR3, stop codons, out-of-frame junctions, or ambiguous translated residues. V3J clonotypes were defined by identical inferred V gene, J gene, and CDR3 amino acid sequence. Percentage overlap between repertoires was computed as shared unique clonotypes divided by the size of the smaller repertoire. Three approaches were used to assess repertoire richness: RTK rarefaction, the Chao1 estimator, and Recon v2.1 estimates of unobserved clonotypes. Generation probabilities for all TCRbeta clonotypes obtained by the gDNA method from a handful of donors were computed using OLGA. TCRdb took over this immuneACCESS table, retaining in-frame rearrangements with V and J assigned. Such tables are incomplete; in checked studies, under half of the missing clones stem from an unresolved V gene, and the remainder is unexplained. From that table come the V and J calls and clone size; the DNA was used to work out D and trimming. This sample holds about 2.1 million clones; approximately 92% were observed only once. The ten largest account for roughly 1.7% of the sample.

V is shortened by 3 bases, J by 2 bases, and the region joining them spans 10 bases. CDR1 and CDR2 (MDHEN, SYDVKM) derive from the germline V gene. Spanning cysteine to phenylalanine, the CDR3 consists of 15 amino acids. Only the CDR3 region is kept as DNA, spanning 45 bases read in frame from base 1. Study-wide conclusions, independent of this receptor: Rarefaction of sorted-subset datasets indicated incomplete sequencing despite the large sequencing depth. Because the study included only a small number of donors, the genetic and exposure-history diversity represented was limited. Clonotypes shared by all four sorted-subset donors showed higher generation probabilities than non-shared clonotypes. Estimated clonotype richness was generally larger for naive than for memory subsets. Pairwise subsampling indicated that sequencing depth was expected to affect the degree of clonotype sharing among donors. About 5% of naive CD4, around 3.6% of naive CD8, approximately 2.2% of memory CD4, and about 0.4% of memory CD8 clonotypes were shared across several donors. Only blood was sampled, and tissue TCR repertoires likely differ from those in blood.

The rearranged segments are TRBV28 and TRBJ1-4; the D segment could be TRBD1, given 5 matching bases. This sequence was found in a man between 18 and 29 years old in good health. Some clones in this sample may be carry-over from other donors' samples. The sequenced sample consisted of naive CD8+ T cells from PBMCs. Sample cell subset or site, as interpreted from the label and publication: CD45RA+CCR7+. The CDR3 corresponds to CASSLVTGTNEKLFF. The nucleotide sequence is TGTGCCAGCAGTTTGGTCACAGGCACTAATGAAAAACTGTTTTTT.